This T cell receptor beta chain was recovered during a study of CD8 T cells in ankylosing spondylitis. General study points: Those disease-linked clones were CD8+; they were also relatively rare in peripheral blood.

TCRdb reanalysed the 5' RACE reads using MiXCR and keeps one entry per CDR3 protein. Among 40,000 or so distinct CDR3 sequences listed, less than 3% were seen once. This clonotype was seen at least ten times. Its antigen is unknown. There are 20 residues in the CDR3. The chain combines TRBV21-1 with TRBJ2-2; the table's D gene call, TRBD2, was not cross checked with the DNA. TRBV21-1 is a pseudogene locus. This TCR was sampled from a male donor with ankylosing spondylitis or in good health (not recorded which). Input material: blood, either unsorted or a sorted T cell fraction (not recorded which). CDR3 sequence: CASSNARSVTKRTNTGELFF. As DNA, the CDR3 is TGTGCCAGCAGCAATGCCCGCAGCGTAACCAAGCGGACGAACACCGGGGAGCTGTTTTTT.